Sequencing of this TCR beta chain was carried out in a study of T cell changes during pregnancy in multiple sclerosis. CDR1 and CDR2 from the germline V gene are LNHDA and SQIVND (reference sequence). Trimming stripped 6 bases from V and 0 bases from J, with 9 bases between. The CDR3 is 13 residues long. Using immunoSEQ multiplex PCR, the repertoire was profiled, and TCRdb retains in-frame clones only, with some absent. The sample lists around 61,000 clones, about 86% occurring once. This clonotype was obtained from a human donor whose cells served as feeder cells for cultures in a pregnancy study. The sequenced sample consisted of peripheral blood from another person, used as feeder cells. The J gene is TRBJ2-7, the V gene TRBV19; D call uncertain. The CDR3 loop reads CASSPESSYEQYF. CDR3 DNA: TGTGCCAGTAGCCCGGAGAGCTCCTACGAGCAGTACTTC.